Below, 20 T cell receptor beta chains from the same sample are listed, as sequenced in a study of blood T cell repertoires in COVID-19. TCRdb's copy holds only in-frame clones and misses some; the assay was immunoSEQ multiplex PCR. The table has fewer than 500,000 clones, approximately 90% seen once. The sample consisted of peripheral blood. The receptors here all came from a woman between 25 and 40 years old with active or convalescent COVID-19.

Only one count was recorded for this clone. The chain is built from TRBV6-2 or TRBV6-3 and TRBJ2-1; 10 bases line up with TRBD2. J lost 0 bases, V lost 6 bases, and 5 bases had no gene match. Germline values: CDR1 MNHEY, CDR2 SVGEGT. This CDR3 spans 16 amino acids. The CDR3 DNA reads TGTGCCAGCAGCATCAGCGGGGGGGGCTCCTACAATGAGCAGTTCTTC. Protein product: CASSISGGGSYNEQFF.

This sequence joins TRBV7-9 and TRBJ2-7; 9 nucleotides match TRBD1. V was clipped by 5 bases and J by 3 bases; unmatched bases: 8. Germline-derived CDR1 and CDR2 are SEHNR and FQNEAQ (reference sequence). The CDR3 covers 15 residues. The CDR3 here is CASSVGTGKDYEQYF. The CDR3 DNA follows: TGTGCCAGCAGCGTTGGGACAGGGAAGGACTACGAGCAGTACTTC.

This chain links TRBV10-3 with TRBJ2-7; possibly TRBD2 for D (6 bases). The V gene lost 2 bases and the J gene lost 2 bases, with 10 bases spanning the gap. Looked up from germline, CDR1 is ENHRY and CDR2 is SYGVKD. The CDR3 is made up of 14 amino acids. CDR3 protein: CAISETSTPYEQYF. CDR3 in DNA: TGTGCCATCAGTGAGACTAGCACGCCCTACGAGCAGTACTTC.

The V gene is TRBV7-9, the J gene TRBJ1-2; D may be TRBD1 (6 bases). Germline CDR1 is SEHNR and CDR2 is FQNEAQ (reference sequence). CDR3 length: 16 amino acids. Trimming removed 5 bases at V and 7 bases at J, with 23 bases between. The CDR3 DNA follows: TGTGCCAGCAGCCCGCGGGGGAACAGGGCGATCGGTGGCTACACCTTC. Protein sequence: CASSPRGNRAIGGYTF.

The chain uses TRBV28 and TRBJ1-5; D might be TRBD1 (6 bases). This CDR3 spans 15 amino acids. Germline lookup yields CDR1 MDHEN and CDR2 SYDVKM. V was cut by 7 bases and J by 6 bases, with 19 bases left in between. CDR3 sequence reads: CASTVGGGEGQPQHF. CDR3 bases: TGTGCCAGCACCGTGGGGGGGGGCGAAGGTCAGCCCCAGCATTTT.

This clone is a singleton in its sample. This chain links TRBV15 with TRBJ1-1, with no clear D. The CDR3 sequence is 13 residues long. V lost 5 bases, J lost 4 bases, and 11 bases lay in between. The germline CDR1 and CDR2 sequences are LNHNV and YYDKDF (reference sequence). The DNA for the CDR3 is TGTGCCACCAGCGGAGGGAGGAGCACTGAAGCTTTCTTT. It translates to CATSGGRSTEAFF.

The chain carries TRBV5-5 and TRBJ2-7; TRBD2 aligns across 10 bases. The CDR3 has 16 amino acids. The junction had 4 bases not matched to a gene; V was cut back by 1 base and J by 0 bases. Germline lookup yields CDR1 SGHKS and CDR2 YYEKEE (reference sequence). CDR3 sequence (DNA): TGTGCCAGCAGCTTGTTTGTAGCGGGGGGCTCCTACGAGCAGTACTTC. Protein sequence: CASSLFVAGGSYEQYF.

This clone was picked up one time. The V call is TRBV28, the J call TRBJ2-7; D is possibly TRBD1 (6 bases). CDR3 length: 14 residues. V lost 4 bases, J lost 0 bases, and 10 bases lay in between. CDR1 is MDHEN and CDR2 is SYDVKM in the germline V gene. The CDR3 DNA reads TGTGCCAGCAGTTCCGGACAGAGCTCCTACGAGCAGTACTTC. It encodes CASSSGQSSYEQYF.

CDR3 in DNA: TGTGCCAGTAGTATAAGGAGAGAAACGTTGGCAACTAATGAAAAACTGTTTTTT. This codes for CASSIRRETLATNEKLFF. V and J are TRBV19 and TRBJ1-4; D ambiguous. This CDR3 contains 18 residues. Trimming shortened V by 2 bases and J by 0 bases, and 16 bases separated the two germline ends. The germline V gene has CDR1 LNHDA and CDR2 SQIVND (reference sequence).

The gene calls are TRBV25-1 and TRBJ2-2, with D unresolved. CDR1 and CDR2 (germline): MGHDK, SYGVNS. The CDR3 is made up of 13 amino acids. V lost 5 bases, J lost 8 bases, and 12 bases lay in between. The CDR3 region has the DNA TGTGCCAGCAGTCCCAAAGACTTTGGGGAGCTGTTTTTT. Its protein is CASSPKDFGELFF.

The rearrangement joins TRBV9 to TRBJ2-1, with D perhaps matching TRBD2 (5 bases). This CDR3 has 15 residues. V was cut by 0 bases and J by 2 bases, with 9 bases left in between. The germline V gene encodes CDR1 SGDLS and CDR2 YYNGEE. The CDR3 bases are TGTGCCAGCAGCGTAGGCTCGGGGACCTACAATGAGCAGTTCTTC. This encodes CASSVGSGTYNEQFF.

This chain uses TRBV10-3 with TRBJ1-6; D perhaps matches TRBD1 (6 bases). Germline V gene lookup returns CDR1 ENHRY and CDR2 SYGVKD. This CDR3 region has 13 residues. Trimming cost V 7 bases and J 5 bases, with 9 bases left between them. In nucleotides, the CDR3 is TGTGCCATCACCCCAGGGGATAATTCACCCCTCCACTTT. Translating it yields CAITPGDNSPLHF.

This chain uses TRBV10-3 with TRBJ2-7; TRBD1 is a possible D gene (6 bases). This CDR3 comprises 13 residues. Trimming left V 2 bases short and J 2 bases short, with 7 bases between. Germline V gene data show CDR1 as ENHRY and CDR2 as SYGVKD. As DNA, the CDR3 is TGTGCCATCAGTGAGGGACAGACCTACGAGCAGTACTTC. This sequence encodes CAISEGQTYEQYF.

This clone occurred once. The chain links TRBV3-1 (or the pseudogene TRBV3-2) to TRBJ2-2, with a tentative D call TRBD1 (6 bases). The ends were cut back, 4 bases at V and 1 base at J, with 13 bases in the middle. Per germline, CDR1 LGHDT and CDR2 YNNKEL (reference sequence). The length of the CDR3 is 16 residues. The CDR3 loop reads CASSPRSRGNTGELFF. The CDR3 DNA sequence: TGTGCCAGCAGCCCAAGGAGCAGGGGGAACACCGGGGAGCTGTTTTTT.

The chain has TRBV21-1 and TRBJ1-3. TRBV21-1 counts as a pseudogene. This CDR3 spans 15 amino acids. CDR3 in amino acids: CASSKVSPGGNTIYF. CDR3 DNA sequence: TGTGCCAGCAGCAAAGTCAGTCCGGGGGGAAACACCATATATTTT.

V gene TRBV3-1 (or the pseudogene TRBV3-2) combines with J gene TRBJ2-3; 13 positions agree with TRBD2. The CDR3 covers 16 residues. Unmatched junction bases numbered 3, after V lost 5 bases and J lost 1 base. Germline loops: CDR1 LGHDT, CDR2 YNNKEL (reference sequence). In DNA, the CDR3 is TGTGCCAGCAGCAGAACTAGCGGGGGGGGCACAGATACGCAGTATTTT. It specifies CASSRTSGGGTDTQYF.

The chain carries TRBV2 and TRBJ2-7; tentative D call: TRBD2 (7 bases). Trimming took 5 bases from V and 3 from J, leaving 11 bases between them. This CDR3 contains 13 residues. Germline-derived CDR1 and CDR2 are SNHLY and FYNNEI. This CDR3 is CASSREGGYEQYF. CDR3 nucleotides: TGTGCCAGCAGTAGGGAGGGGGGCTACGAGCAGTACTTC.

This chain connects TRBV7-9 to TRBJ2-1; 8 nucleotides match TRBD2. Trimming at V came to 1 base and at J to 2 bases, leaving 4 bases not matched to a gene. The CDR3 length is 16 residues. Germline loops: CDR1 SEHNR, CDR2 FQNEAQ (reference sequence). The CDR3 DNA follows: TGTGCCAGCAGCTTAGTTGGTAGCGGGACCTACAATGAGCAGTTCTTC. Its translation is CASSLVGSGTYNEQFF.

The CDR3 region is CSVPHSNRDSYNEQFF. Written as DNA, the CDR3 is TGCAGCGTTCCGCATTCCAACAGGGATTCCTACAATGAGCAGTTCTTC. This chain uses TRBV29-1 with TRBJ2-1; tentative D call: TRBD1 (6 bases). The ends were cut back, 5 bases at V and 1 base at J, with 18 bases in the middle. CDR1 and CDR2 (germline): SQVTM, ANQGSEA. The CDR3 is 16 amino acids.

This chain connects TRBV5-5 to TRBJ1-4; 7 bases are a match to TRBD1. Germline loops: CDR1 SGHKS, CDR2 YYEKEE (reference sequence). The CDR3 runs to 18 residues. Trimming cost V 1 base and J 0 bases; bases outside gene matches: 9. Here the CDR3 reads CASSLRDRGTATNEKLFF. Written as DNA, the CDR3 is TGTGCCAGCAGCTTGAGGGACAGAGGGACTGCAACTAATGAAAAACTGTTTTTT.